The rows below give T cell receptor beta chains drawn from one sample of a study of blood T cell repertoires in COVID-19. Data came from immunoSEQ multiplex PCR; TCRdb stores just in-frame clones and leaves some out. The sample has about 170,000 clones, approximately 91% seen once; the top ten hold about 4.9%. Input material: peripheral blood. The receptors here all came from a man younger than 35 with COVID-19, enrolled during active disease. CDR3s include the opening cysteine and the closing phenylalanine or tryptophan. The D gene is left open where the match is weak. Part of the rows lack a size; the others show once, few, many or a class for expanded clones.

D gene | J gene | V gene | clone size | CDR3 DNA | CDR3 protein
. | TRBJ2-1 | TRBV21-1 | . | TGTGCCAGCAGCAATACCCTAGCGGGAGGTTCCTACAATGAGCAGTTCTTC | CASSNTLAGGSYNEQFF
. | TRBJ2-5 | TRBV7-2 | . | TGTGCCAGCAGCTTAATAGGGGCGCGGGAATGGGAGACCCAGTACTTC | CASSLIGAREWETQYF
. | TRBJ2-5 | TRBV7-8 | . | TGTGCCAGCAGCTTACGCCTGGCGGGGGAGACCCAGTACTTC | CASSLRLAGETQYF
TRBD1 | TRBJ1-5 | TRBV28 | . | TGTGCCAGCAGAGATAGACAGGGCGGATGGCATCAGCCCCAGCATTTT | CASRDRQGGWHQPQHF
TRBD2 | TRBJ2-2 | TRBV7-8 | . | TGTGCCAGCTCTAGTAGCGGGAGTCCCGGGGAGCTGTTTTTT | CASSSSGSPGELFF
. | TRBJ2-5 | TRBV3-1/TRBV3-2 | . | TGTGCCAGCAGCCAAGGAGGGGGAGAGACCCAGTACTTC | CASSQGGGETQYF
TRBD1 | TRBJ1-1 | TRBV19 | . | TGTGCCAGTAGTATCTCGACAGGGATGAACACTGAAGCTTTCTTT | CASSISTGMNTEAFF
TRBD1 | TRBJ2-7 | TRBV29-1 | . | TGCAGCGCCGTGCCGGGACAGGGATCCCTCTCCTACGAGCAGTACTTC | CSAVPGQGSLSYEQYF
. | TRBJ2-1 | TRBV7-9 | . | TGTGCCAGCAGCCCAAGTGTGAGCTCCTACAATGAGCAGTTCTTC | CASSPSVSSYNEQFF
. | TRBJ2-7 | TRBV6-2/TRBV6-3 | . | TGTGCCAGCAGTTATTTCACCTACGAGCAGTACTTC | CASSYFTYEQYF
TRBD2 | TRBJ2-7 | TRBV13 | . | TGTGCCAGCAGCTTAGCAGAGGGAGCGGGGTCCTACGAGCAGTACTTC | CASSLAEGAGSYEQYF
TRBD2 | TRBJ2-7 | TRBV11-2 | . | TGTGCCAGCAGCTTAGATCTAGCGGGAGTGGGAAACGAGCAGTACTTC | CASSLDLAGVGNEQYF
. | TRBJ1-1 | TRBV7-9 | . | TGTGCCAGCAGCTTAGCGCAAACAGTCTTTGGGGCTTTCTTT | CASSLAQTVFGAFF
. | TRBJ2-1 | TRBV6-1 | . | TGTGCCAGCAGTGATCGCGGAAGCTCCTACAATGAGCAGTTCTTC | CASSDRGSSYNEQFF
TRBD2 | TRBJ2-3 | TRBV3-1/TRBV3-2 | once | TGTGCCAGCAGCCACCTAGCGGGAGGGCCTGGGGATACGCAGTATTTT | CASSHLAGGPGDTQYF
. | TRBJ1-3 | TRBV18 | . | TGTGCCAGCTCACCACTCGGCAGGGCCTCTGGAAACACCATATATTTT | CASSPLGRASGNTIYF
. | TRBJ2-5 | TRBV5-4 | . | TGTGCCAGCAGCTTGGTGGGAAGTACAGGACGGGTGACCCAGTACTTC | CASSLVGSTGRVTQYF
. | TRBJ1-4 | TRBV5-8 | . | TGTGCCAGCATGGACTTATATGAAAAACTGCTTTTT | CASMDLYEKLLF
. | TRBJ2-1 | TRBV7-9 | . | TGTGCCAGCAGCTCTAGCGACCGCTCCTACAATGAGCAGTTCTTC | CASSSSDRSYNEQFF
. | TRBJ1-2 | TRBV6-5 | . | TGTGCCAGCAGTTACAGGCAGGGGCAGGGCTACACCTTC | CASSYRQGQGYTF
TRBD2 | TRBJ2-1 | TRBV29-1 | . | TGCAGCGTCCAGACTAGCGGAGCCTACAATGAGCAGTTCTTC | CSVQTSGAYNEQFF
. | TRBJ1-3 | TRBV30 | . | TGTGCCTGGACACGTGGAGACACCATATATTTT | CAWTRGDTIYF
TRBD1 | TRBJ1-5 | TRBV5-1 | . | TGCGCCAGCAGCTCCCCGGACAGGGGGTGTAGTGGTAGCAATCAGCCCCAGCATTTT | CASSSPDRGCSGSNQPQHF
. | TRBJ2-7 | TRBV10-3 | . | TGTGCCATCATTGACGCGTACTCCTACGAGCAGTACTTC | CAIIDAYSYEQYF
. | TRBJ2-2 | TRBV28 | . | TGTGCCAGCAGTGGCGTGATAGCGGTTACAACCGGGGAGCTGTTTTTT | CASSGVIAVTTGELFF
TRBD1 | TRBJ1-1 | TRBV28 | . | TGTGCCAGCAGTTACATACAGGGGGCCACTGAAGCTTTCTTT | CASSYIQGATEAFF
. | TRBJ2-3 | TRBV13 | . | TGTGCCAGCGGTACATTTGACGTGTCGGGTCTAGGGAGAACAGATACGCAGTATTTT | CASGTFDVSGLGRTDTQYF
TRBD1 | TRBJ2-7 | TRBV5-1 | . | TGCGCCAGCAGCTATGAAAGGGGACAGGGGATTTCCTACGAGCAGTACTTC | CASSYERGQGISYEQYF
. | TRBJ1-1 | TRBV2 | . | TGTGCCAGCATGTCTAGGGACTGGGGCACTGAAGCTTTCTTT | CASMSRDWGTEAFF
TRBD1 | TRBJ2-2 | TRBV7-3 | . | TGTGCCAGCAGCCCCGAAGTGGGGACAGCGAACACCGGGGAGCTGTTTTTT | CASSPEVGTANTGELFF
TRBD1 | TRBJ2-7 | TRBV7-9 | . | TGTGCCAGCAGTTCCTCGGACAGGGGAGGATACGAGCAGTACTTC | CASSSSDRGGYEQYF
. | TRBJ2-7 | TRBV13 | . | TGTGCCAGCAGCTTCAGGGGTTACGAGCAGTACTTC | CASSFRGYEQYF
. | TRBJ2-1 | TRBV20-1 | once | TGCAGTGCTAGTGCCCCTAGTGGCCCTTACAATGAGCAGTTCTTC | CSASAPSGPYNEQFF
. | TRBJ2-7 | TRBV28 | . | TGTGCCAGCAGCGGAGGAGGGCCAAGGTACGAGCAGTACTTC | CASSGGGPRYEQYF
. | TRBJ2-7 | TRBV7-9 | . | TGTGCCAGCAGCCCACCAGACAGGAGTACCTACGAGCAGTACTTC | CASSPPDRSTYEQYF
TRBD1 | TRBJ2-7 | TRBV5-1 | . | TGCGCCAGCAGCTTACAGGGGGCCTACGAGCAGTACTTC | CASSLQGAYEQYF
. | TRBJ2-1 | TRBV25-1 | . | TGTGCCAGCAGTGAAGCGGGACAGTACAATGAGCAGTTCTTC | CASSEAGQYNEQFF
. | TRBJ1-6 | TRBV19 | . | TGTGCCAGTAGTATAGGCAGTATGGATTCACCCCTCCACTTT | CASSIGSMDSPLHF
TRBD2 | TRBJ2-1 | TRBV27 | . | TGTGCCAGCAGACCGGGACTAGGTTTACTCGATGAGCAGTTCTTC | CASRPGLGLLDEQFF
. | TRBJ1-6 | TRBV6-6 | once | TGTGCCAGCAGGAAATTGGAGGGCCTAAATTCACCCCTCCACTTT | CASRKLEGLNSPLHF
TRBD2 | TRBJ2-3 | TRBV15 | . | TGTGCCACCAGCAGAGCCGGACTAGCGGGAGTCACAGATACGCAGTATTTT | CATSRAGLAGVTDTQYF
. | TRBJ1-3 | TRBV2 | . | TGTGCCAGCAGTCCTAGACCGAGCTCTGGAAACACCATATATTTT | CASSPRPSSGNTIYF
. | TRBJ1-6 | TRBV18 | . | TGTGCCAGCTCACCCACACAGGCGGGGCCGGGATCACCCCTCCACTTT | CASSPTQAGPGSPLHF
. | TRBJ1-2 | TRBV27 | few | TGTGCCAGCAGTTTATCAGTGGGGAGGGTCTATGGCTACACCTTC | CASSLSVGRVYGYTF
. | TRBJ2-3 | TRBV24-1 | . | TGTGCCACCAGGGCAGGAGGAACAGATACGCAGTATTTT | CATRAGGTDTQYF
TRBD1 | TRBJ1-5 | TRBV28 | . | TGTGCCAGCAGTTACAGGGGAAATCAGCCCCAGCATTTT | CASSYRGNQPQHF
. | TRBJ2-7 | TRBV5-1 | . | TGCGCCAGCAGCTTGGTATTGGGGGAGGTTAGCGAGCAGTACTTC | CASSLVLGEVSEQYF
. | TRBJ1-5 | TRBV6-2/TRBV6-3 | . | TGTGCCAGCAGTCCCACAGGGTTGAATCAGCCCCAGCATTTT | CASSPTGLNQPQHF